The rows below give T cell receptor beta chains drawn from one sample of a study of cytomegalovirus exposure and HLA in healthy donors. Clones were read by immunoSEQ multiplex PCR, and TCRdb kept only the in-frame ones, dropping some. Among under 100,000 clones listed, 65% to 80% were seen once. Sample: PBMCs. The receptors stem from a woman aged 50 to 60 in good health and CMV-seropositive. Each CDR3 is given with its conserved first and last residue. The size of a clone is reported for some rows only, either as once, few or many, or as a class for expanded clones.

CDR3aa,j_gene,abundance,v_gene
CATGGTGLGYTF,TRBJ1-2,NA,TRBV28
CASSWGGSTGNEQFF,TRBJ2-1,few,TRBV5-1
CASSPGWGYGYTF,TRBJ1-2,NA,TRBV5-8
CASSTGTEAFF,TRBJ1-1,once,TRBV18
CASTGTGVETQYF,TRBJ2-5,NA,TRBV6-5
CASSVGDGVFYGYTF,TRBJ1-2,NA,TRBV9
CASTLQGPNTGELFF,TRBJ2-2,NA,TRBV19
CASTLYGTGRSGANVLTF,TRBJ2-6,few,TRBV7-9
CASSFGGGGNSPLHF,TRBJ1-6,NA,TRBV7-9
CASSLTGGNTEAFF,TRBJ1-1,NA,TRBV7-2
CASSTSLAGANEQYF,TRBJ2-7,NA,TRBV7-8
CASSLDGIYGYTF,TRBJ1-2,once,TRBV6-1
CAWSGSNQPQHF,TRBJ1-5,NA,TRBV30
CASSAQAVTASTDTQYF,TRBJ2-3,NA,TRBV5-1
CAWRDKNSNQPQHF,TRBJ1-5,NA,TRBV30
CSVEASGRAGTQYF,TRBJ2-3,NA,TRBV29-1
CASSPWGSNYGYTF,TRBJ1-2,NA,TRBV27
CASSQDVALAIRRGGLYEQYF,TRBJ2-7,NA,TRBV4-1
CASSQEPISWDTQYF,TRBJ2-3,NA,TRBV4-3
CASTPGLASDTQYF,TRBJ2-3,NA,TRBV2
CASRLVFPNEQFF,TRBJ2-1,medium-sized,TRBV6-1
CASSHPGTRKLQETQYF,TRBJ2-5,once,TRBV23-1